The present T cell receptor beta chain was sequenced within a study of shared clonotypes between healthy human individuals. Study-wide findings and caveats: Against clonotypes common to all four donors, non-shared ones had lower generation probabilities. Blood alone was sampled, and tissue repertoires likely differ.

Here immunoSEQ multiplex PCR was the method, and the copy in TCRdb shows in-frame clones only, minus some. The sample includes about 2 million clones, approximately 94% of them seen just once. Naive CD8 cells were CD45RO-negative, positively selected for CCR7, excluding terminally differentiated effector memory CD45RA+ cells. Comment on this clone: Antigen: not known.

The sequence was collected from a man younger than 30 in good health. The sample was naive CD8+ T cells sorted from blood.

The CDR3 loop is CASSFWSENEQYF. Written as DNA, the CDR3 is TGCGCCAGCAGCTTTTGGTCAGAGAACGAGCAGTACTTC. The chain couples TRBV5-1 to TRBJ2-7; D uncertain. The CDR3 spans 13 residues. V lost 2 bases to trimming and J lost 5 bases, with 11 bases between them. Germline CDR1 and CDR2: SGHRS and YFSETQ.